This is a list of T cell receptor beta chains from one sample in a study of T cells in narcolepsy. TCRdb's table, derived via immunoSEQ multiplex PCR, lists solely in-frame clones and lacks some. The data hold around 30,000 clones, with about 83% observed a single time. The sequenced sample was CD45RA- memory CD4+ T cells from PBMCs. These receptors were obtained from a human donor with narcolepsy. Both conserved end residues are part of each CDR3. A D gene is named only where the DNA matches it firmly. The size of a clone is reported for some rows only, either as once, few or many, or as a class for expanded clones.

v_call	j_call	d_call	clone_size	cdr3_nt	cdr3_aa
TRBV10-3	TRBJ1-1	-	-	TGTGCCATCAGTGAGAGGGGAGGGGAAACTGAAGCTTTCTTT	CAISERGGETEAFF
TRBV6-6	TRBJ2-3	-	once	TGTGCCAGCAGTTTACGGGGGTTTAGCACAGATACGCAGTATTTT	CASSLRGFSTDTQYF
TRBV7-2	TRBJ2-3	-	-	TGTGCCAGCAGCTTAGAAAGTGGGGGGCCGGGTCGAGATACGCAGTATTTT	CASSLESGGPGRDTQYF
TRBV7-2	TRBJ1-2	TRBD1	-	TGTGCCAGCAGCGCGACTAACCCCGACAGGGGAAGGGGCTACACCTTC	CASSATNPDRGRGYTF
TRBV5-8	TRBJ2-2	TRBD2	-	TGTGCCAGCAGCGTGACTAGCGGAGACACCGGGGAGCTGTTTTTT	CASSVTSGDTGELFF
TRBV4-3	TRBJ2-3	TRBD2	-	TGCGCCAGCAGCCGAAAGATCCCTAGCGGGGGGCCGAGTAGCACAGATACGCAGTATTTT	CASSRKIPSGGPSSTDTQYF
TRBV6-1	TRBJ2-5	TRBD2	-	TGTGCCAGCAGTGAAGCGCTAGGACTAGCGGGGGGTCGGCAGTACTTC	CASSEALGLAGGRQYF
TRBV27	TRBJ2-6	-	few	TGTGCCAGCAGATCTCCGGGATCTGGGGCCAACGTCCTGACTTTC	CASRSPGSGANVLTF
TRBV7-2	TRBJ2-1	-	-	TGTGCCAGCAGCTTAGGAGGGGGTGAGCAGTTCTTC	CASSLGGGEQFF
TRBV7-2	TRBJ2-1	-	-	TGTGCCAGCAGCTCTCAGCCGGGGAATGAGCAGTTCTTC	CASSSQPGNEQFF
TRBV6-5	TRBJ2-5	-	-	TGTGCCAGCAGTGAACCTCGGGGAGAGACCCAGTACTTC	CASSEPRGETQYF
TRBV5-1	TRBJ1-2	TRBD1	-	TGCGCCAGCAGCCGGGGACAGGGAAGGGGCTACACCTTC	CASSRGQGRGYTF
TRBV11-2	TRBJ2-7	TRBD2	-	TGTGCCAGCAGCGCGCTCACACTAGCGTCCGGTGAGCAGTACTTC	CASSALTLASGEQYF
TRBV20-1	TRBJ2-7	-	-	TGCAGTGCTACCCCCGGGACCGGGCAGTACTTC	CSATPGTGQYF
TRBV11-3	TRBJ1-1	-	-	TGTGCCAGCAGCTATACAGGCGTGACTGAAGCTTTCTTT	CASSYTGVTEAFF
TRBV6-1	TRBJ1-1	-	-	TGTGCCAGCAGTGAATGGGGGAACACTGAAGCTTTCTTT	CASSEWGNTEAFF
TRBV5-5	TRBJ1-2	-	-	TGTGCCAGCAGCCCGCAAGGGGCCTATGGCTACACCTTC	CASSPQGAYGYTF
TRBV19	TRBJ1-2	-	-	TGTGCCAGTAGTATATGGGGGAGCGGCTACACCTTC	CASSIWGSGYTF
TRBV6-5	TRBJ2-7	TRBD2	once	TGTGCCAGCAGTTCCATGACTAGCGCCTACGAGCAGTACTTC	CASSSMTSAYEQYF
TRBV5-6	TRBJ2-7	-	once	TGTGCCAGCAGCCTAGGGTGGAGGGGCGAGCAGTACTTC	CASSLGWRGEQYF
TRBV6-5	TRBJ1-5	-	few	TGTGCCAGCAGTTACGGACCATTAAATCAGCCCCAGCATTTT	CASSYGPLNQPQHF
TRBV9	TRBJ1-1	-	few	TGTGCCAGCAGCGTAGGCCGGATGGGAGGCCGCAACACTGAAGCTTTCTTT	CASSVGRMGGRNTEAFF
TRBV10-1	TRBJ1-4	-	-	TGCGCCAGCAGTGGTACGGAAAAACTGTTTTTT	CASSGTEKLFF
TRBV4-3	TRBJ2-2	-	-	TGCGCCAGCAGCCAGCCGCCGGGACAGAACACCGGGGAGCTGTTTTTT	CASSQPPGQNTGELFF
TRBV10-1	TRBJ1-3	TRBD1	once	TGCGCCAGCAGTGAGATGGACAGGGCTGGAAACACCATATATTTT	CASSEMDRAGNTIYF
TRBV11-2	TRBJ2-1	TRBD2	-	TGTGCCAGCAGCCTCGGGACTAGCGCCCGTGAGCAGTTCTTC	CASSLGTSAREQFF
TRBV6-1	TRBJ2-7	-	once	TGTGCCACAACAGGGTTAGACGAGCAGTACTTC	CATTGLDEQYF
TRBV5-1	TRBJ2-7	-	-	TGCGCCAGCAGCGCGTCCGGGACAACTTACGAGCAGTACTTC	CASSASGTTYEQYF
TRBV9	TRBJ1-3	TRBD1	few	TGTGCCAGCAGTAAAGGGCAGGGGGGCGCGGAGGGAAACACCATATATTTT	CASSKGQGGAEGNTIYF
TRBV28	TRBJ1-3	-	-	TGTGCCAGCAGTTCGGCCGGGGTGGCAGGAAACACCATATATTTT	CASSSAGVAGNTIYF
TRBV18	TRBJ2-7	TRBD2	-	TGTGCCAGCTCACCACCTAGGACTAGCGGGGGGGATTCTTCCTACGAGCAGTACTTC	CASSPPRTSGGDSSYEQYF
TRBV7-8	TRBJ1-2	-	once	TGTGCCAGCAGCTTAGAACAGGGAGGCGGCTACACCTTC	CASSLEQGGGYTF
TRBV7-3	TRBJ2-5	-	-	TGTGCCAGCAGCGGAGGGTTGGGGGAGACCCAGTACTTC	CASSGGLGETQYF
TRBV7-2	TRBJ1-2	TRBD1	-	TGTGCCAGCAGCCAGGAAGGGGGCCGGTATGGCTACACCTTC	CASSQEGGRYGYTF
TRBV28	TRBJ1-4	TRBD1	-	TGTGCCAGCAGCCTGACAGGGGTTGGATGGGAAAAACTGTTTTTT	CASSLTGVGWEKLFF
TRBV25-1	TRBJ2-7	TRBD1	-	TGTGCCAGCAGTGAAGGGACAGGGGGCCACGAGCAGTACTTC	CASSEGTGGHEQYF
TRBV5-4	TRBJ1-1	-	-	TGTGCCAGCAGCTTGTCAGCAGGCTACACTGAAGCTTTCTTT	CASSLSAGYTEAFF
TRBV19	TRBJ2-2	-	few	TGTGCCAGTAGCGGGACTCTGAACACCGGGGAGCTGTTTTTT	CASSGTLNTGELFF
TRBV27	TRBJ2-5	TRBD2	-	TGTGCCAGCAGTGAACTAGCGGGAATAGTTATGGAGACCCAGTACTTC	CASSELAGIVMETQYF
TRBV29-1	TRBJ1-2	-	-	TGCAGCGTTGAAACCTGGACCTGGGAAACTGGCTACACCTTC	CSVETWTWETGYTF
TRBV19	TRBJ2-5	TRBD2	-	TGTGCCACCCGGACTAGAGACATCCAAGAGACCCAGTACTTC	CATRTRDIQETQYF
TRBV29-1	TRBJ1-3	-	-	TGCAGCGCCCTATCTGGAAACACCATATATTTT	CSALSGNTIYF
TRBV7-2	TRBJ1-2	-	-	TGTGCCAGCAGCTTAGGAGGCGGGAGCTATGGCTACACCTTC	CASSLGGGSYGYTF
TRBV19	TRBJ2-2	-	-	TGTGCCACGGACGCCGGAGGGATGGGCGGGGAGCTGTTTTTT	CATDAGGMGGELFF
TRBV27	TRBJ2-2	-	few	TGTGCCAGCAGCCCGTCGGGGGGCCTATACACCGGGGAGCTGTTTTTT	CASSPSGGLYTGELFF
TRBV29-1	TRBJ2-2	-	-	TGCAGCGTCGGCGAGACAGGTTCCACCGGGGAGCTGTTTTTT	CSVGETGSTGELFF
TRBV27	TRBJ1-6	-	-	TGTGCCAGCAGTTTTCAGGGAAGGGATAATTCACCCCTCCACTTT	CASSFQGRDNSPLHF
TRBV7-9	TRBJ1-4	TRBD1	-	TGTGCCAGCAGCCCCCAGGGGGGGGATGAAAAACTGTTTTTT	CASSPQGGDEKLFF
TRBV7-7	TRBJ2-2	-	-	TGTGCCAGCAGTCCCCAGGGATTAGGCACCGGGGAGCTGTTTTTT	CASSPQGLGTGELFF
TRBV5-6	TRBJ1-4	-	few	TGTGCCAGCAGCTTGGGCCTGCGTGCGGAAAAACTGTTTTTT	CASSLGLRAEKLFF
TRBV6-4	TRBJ2-2	-	-	TGTGCCAGCAGTGACGTAGAGTTTACTAGGGGCGGGGAGCTGTTTTTT	CASSDVEFTRGGELFF
TRBV7-9	TRBJ2-3	TRBD1	-	TGTGCCAGCAGCTTCCCTGGGACAGGGGAGAGAGGTACGCAGTATTTT	CASSFPGTGERGTQYF
TRBV5-1	TRBJ1-4	TRBD1	few	TGCGCCAGCAGCCTCCGGGACAGCGGGGAAAAACTGTTTTTT	CASSLRDSGEKLFF
TRBV5-4	TRBJ2-7	TRBD1	-	TGTGCCAGCAGCCGCCAGGGACAGGGCGGGCAGTACTTC	CASSRQGQGGQYF
TRBV5-6	TRBJ1-3	-	-	TGTGCCAGCAGCTTGAATAGGCAGGACGACTCTGGAAACACCATATATTTT	CASSLNRQDDSGNTIYF
TRBV7-2	TRBJ2-2	TRBD1	-	TGTGCCAGCAGCTTATGGGGACAGGGGAACACCGGGGAGCTGTTTTTT	CASSLWGQGNTGELFF
TRBV29-1	TRBJ2-3	-	-	TGCAGCGTTGGGCCCACAGATACGCAGTATTTT	CSVGPTDTQYF